This TCR beta chain is drawn from a study of blood T cell repertoires in COVID-19. Study information: Sites in the United States, Italy and Spain provided acute and convalescent COVID-19 samples. Sources were T cells, B-cell-depleted T cells, or PBMCs; the material itself was cDNA or gDNA.

Source study methods: Using reference gene primer amplification, nucleated cell counts were estimated. Using immunoSEQ multiplex PCR, the repertoire was profiled, and TCRdb retains in-frame clones only, with some absent. The D gene and trimming were derived from the DNA, and the V and J assignments and clone size from that table. The data show 150,000 or so clones, with just over 85% seen just once and 8.2% held by the top ten. The CDR3 covers 13 residues. The V end lost 0 bases, the J end lost 7 bases, and 10 bases lay between the germline ends. Germline values: CDR1 SGHRS, CDR2 YFSETQ. The chain is built from TRBV5-1 and TRBJ1-2, with a weak D call TRBD1 (6 bases). The source is an older woman with acute or convalescent COVID-19. Specimen: peripheral blood. The CDR3 region is CASSLVGAGGYTF. The CDR3 nucleotides are TGCGCCAGCAGCTTGGTGGGGGCAGGTGGCTACACCTTC.